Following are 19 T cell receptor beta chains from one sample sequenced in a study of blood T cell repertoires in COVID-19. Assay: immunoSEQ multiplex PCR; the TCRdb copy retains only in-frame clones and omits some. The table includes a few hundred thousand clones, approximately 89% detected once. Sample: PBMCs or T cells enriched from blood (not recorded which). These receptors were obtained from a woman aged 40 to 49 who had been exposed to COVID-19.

CDR3 amino acids: CASSLGGGSPLHF. DNA of the CDR3: TGTGCCAGCAGCCTAGGGGGAGGGTCACCCCTCCACTTT. The genes are TRBV2 and TRBJ1-6; TRBD1 is a possible D gene (6 bases). V was trimmed by 6 bases and J by 10 bases, leaving 13 bases between them. CDR1 is SNHLY, CDR2 FYNNEI, per germline. This CDR3 is 13 amino acids long.

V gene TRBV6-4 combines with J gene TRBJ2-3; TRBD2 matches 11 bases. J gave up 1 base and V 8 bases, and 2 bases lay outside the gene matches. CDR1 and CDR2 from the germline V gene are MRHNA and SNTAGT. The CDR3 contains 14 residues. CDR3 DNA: TGTGCCAGCGCACTAGCGGGGGGCACAGATACGCAGTATTTT. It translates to CASALAGGTDTQYF.

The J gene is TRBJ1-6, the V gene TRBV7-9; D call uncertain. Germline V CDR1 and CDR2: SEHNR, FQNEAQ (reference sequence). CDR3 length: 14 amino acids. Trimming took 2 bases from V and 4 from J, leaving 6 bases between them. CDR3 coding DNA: TGTGCCAGCAGCTTACGGGGATATAATTCACCCCTCCACTTT. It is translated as CASSLRGYNSPLHF. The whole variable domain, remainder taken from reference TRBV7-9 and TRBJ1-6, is DTGVSQNPRHKITKRGQNVTFRCDPISEHNRLYWYRQTLGQGPEFLTYFQNEAQLEKSRLLSDRFSAERPKGSFSTLEIQRTEQGDSAMYLCASSLRGYNSPLHFGNGTRLTVT.

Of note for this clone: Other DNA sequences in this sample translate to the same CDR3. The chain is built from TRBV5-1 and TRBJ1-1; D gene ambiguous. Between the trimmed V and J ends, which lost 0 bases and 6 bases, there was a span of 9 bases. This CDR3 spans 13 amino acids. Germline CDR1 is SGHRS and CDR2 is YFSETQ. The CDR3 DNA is TGCGCCAGCAGCTTGGCGGGAAGGTCTGAAGCTTTCTTT. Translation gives CASSLAGRSEAFF.

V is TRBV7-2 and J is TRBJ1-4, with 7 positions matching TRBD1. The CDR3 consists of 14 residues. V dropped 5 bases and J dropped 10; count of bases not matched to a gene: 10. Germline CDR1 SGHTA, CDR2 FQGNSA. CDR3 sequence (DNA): TGTGCCAGCAGCGAACAGGGGAATGTGGGAAAACTGTTTTTT. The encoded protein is CASSEQGNVGKLFF.

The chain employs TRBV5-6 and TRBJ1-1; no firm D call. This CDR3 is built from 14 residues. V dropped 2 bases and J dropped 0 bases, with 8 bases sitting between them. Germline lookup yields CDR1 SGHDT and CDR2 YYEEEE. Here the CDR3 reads CASSFTVMNTEAFF. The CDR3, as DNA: TGTGCCAGCAGCTTTACAGTGATGAACACTGAAGCTTTCTTT.

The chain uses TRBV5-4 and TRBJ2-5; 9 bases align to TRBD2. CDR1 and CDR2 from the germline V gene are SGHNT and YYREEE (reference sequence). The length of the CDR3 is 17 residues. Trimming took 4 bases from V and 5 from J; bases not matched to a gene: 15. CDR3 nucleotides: TGTGCCAGCAGCCGAGACCTGCGGGGGGGCCCTTGGGAGACCCAGTACTTC. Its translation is CASSRDLRGGPWETQYF.

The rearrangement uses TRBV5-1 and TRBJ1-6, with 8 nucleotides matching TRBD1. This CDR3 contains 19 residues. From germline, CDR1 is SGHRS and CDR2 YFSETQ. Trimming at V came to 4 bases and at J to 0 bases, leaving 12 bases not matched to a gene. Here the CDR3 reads CASSLSEGQVSSYNSPLHF. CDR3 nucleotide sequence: TGCGCCAGCAGCCTATCCGAGGGACAGGTTAGCTCCTATAATTCACCCCTCCACTTT.

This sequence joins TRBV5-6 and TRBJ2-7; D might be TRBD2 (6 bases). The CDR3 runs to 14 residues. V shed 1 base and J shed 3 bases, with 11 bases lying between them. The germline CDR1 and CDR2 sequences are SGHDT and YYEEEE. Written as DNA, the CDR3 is TGTGCCAGCAGCTTGCTGGGGACTGACTACGAGCAGTACTTC. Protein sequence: CASSLLGTDYEQYF.

CDR3 nucleotides: TGTGCCAGCTCACCGGAGGGAGGCTACACCTTC. Translated, it gives CASSPEGGYTF. This rearrangement joins TRBV18 to TRBJ1-2; no firm D call. CDR3 length: 11 residues. Trimming pared 3 bases from V and 8 bases from J, leaving 7 bases between. From germline, CDR1 is KGHSH and CDR2 LQKENI.

Written as DNA, the CDR3 is TGTGCCATCAGTGAGGGGGACAGAGGCTCCTACAATGAGCAGTTCTTC. Amino acids: CAISEGDRGSYNEQFF. V usage is TRBV10-3 and J usage is TRBJ2-1; 7 nucleotides match TRBD1. Unmatched junction bases numbered 4, after V lost 2 bases and J lost 0 bases. The CDR3 is 16 residues long. Germline values: CDR1 ENHRY, CDR2 SYGVKD.

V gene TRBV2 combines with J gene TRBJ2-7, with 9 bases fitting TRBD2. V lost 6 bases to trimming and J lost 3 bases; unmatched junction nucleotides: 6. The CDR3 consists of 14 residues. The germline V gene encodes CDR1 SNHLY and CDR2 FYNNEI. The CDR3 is CASRDGLASYEQYF. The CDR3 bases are TGTGCCAGCAGGGATGGACTAGCGAGCTACGAGCAGTACTTC. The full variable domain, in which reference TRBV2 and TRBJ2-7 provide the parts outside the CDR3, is EPEVTQTPSHQVTQMGQEVILRCVPISNHLYFYWYRQILGQKVEFLVSFYNNEISEKSEIFDDQFSVERPDGSNFTLKIRSTKLEDSAMYFCASRDGLASYEQYFGPGTRLTVT.

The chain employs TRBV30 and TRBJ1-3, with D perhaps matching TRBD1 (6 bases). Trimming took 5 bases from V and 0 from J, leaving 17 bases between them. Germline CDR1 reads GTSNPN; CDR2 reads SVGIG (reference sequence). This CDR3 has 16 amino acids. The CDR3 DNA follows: TGTGCCTGGGGACACGACAGGTTATACTCTGGAAACACCATATATTTT. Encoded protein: CAWGHDRLYSGNTIYF.

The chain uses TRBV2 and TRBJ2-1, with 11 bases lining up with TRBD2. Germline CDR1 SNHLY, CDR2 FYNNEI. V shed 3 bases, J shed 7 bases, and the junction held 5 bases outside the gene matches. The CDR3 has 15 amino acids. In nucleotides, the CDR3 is TGTGCCAGCAGTGATCCGGGACTAGCGGTTAATGAGCAGTTCTTC. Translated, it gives CASSDPGLAVNEQFF.

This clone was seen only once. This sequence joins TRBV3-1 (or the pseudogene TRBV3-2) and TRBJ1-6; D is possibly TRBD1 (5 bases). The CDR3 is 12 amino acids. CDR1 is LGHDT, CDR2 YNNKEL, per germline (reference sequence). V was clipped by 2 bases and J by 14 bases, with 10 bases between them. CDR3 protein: CASSQSLGALHF. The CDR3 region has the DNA TGTGCCAGCAGCCAATCCTTAGGGGCCCTCCACTTT.

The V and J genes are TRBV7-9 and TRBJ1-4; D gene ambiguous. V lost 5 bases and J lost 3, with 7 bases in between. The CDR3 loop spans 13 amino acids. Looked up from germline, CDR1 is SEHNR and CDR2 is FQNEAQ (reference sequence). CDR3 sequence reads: CASSRTSNEKLFF. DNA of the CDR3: TGTGCCAGCAGCAGGACTTCTAATGAAAAACTGTTTTTT.

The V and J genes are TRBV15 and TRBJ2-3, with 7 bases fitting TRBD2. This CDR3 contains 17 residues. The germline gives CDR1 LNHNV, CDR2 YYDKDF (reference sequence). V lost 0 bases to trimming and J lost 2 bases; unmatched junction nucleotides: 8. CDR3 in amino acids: CATSRDILARVTDTQYF. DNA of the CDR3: TGTGCCACCAGCAGAGATATACTAGCGAGAGTCACAGATACGCAGTATTTT.

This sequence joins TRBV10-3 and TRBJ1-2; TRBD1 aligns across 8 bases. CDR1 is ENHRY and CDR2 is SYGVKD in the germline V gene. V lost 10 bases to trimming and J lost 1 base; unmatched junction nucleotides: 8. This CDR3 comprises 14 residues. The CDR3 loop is CATKTGADNYGYTF. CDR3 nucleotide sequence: TGTGCCACCAAGACAGGGGCGGATAACTATGGCTACACCTTC.

The DNA of the CDR3 is TGCAGCGTATTGGCGGGACTCTTGGGGATTGAGCAGTTCTTC. This codes for CSVLAGLLGIEQFF. J is TRBJ2-1 and V is TRBV29-1; the D gene is possibly TRBD2 (6 bases). This CDR3 spans 14 amino acids. Between the trimmed V and J ends, which lost 6 bases and 9 bases, there was a span of 21 bases. Germline lookup yields CDR1 SQVTM and CDR2 ANQGSEA.